This T cell receptor beta chain was identified in a study of PD-1 blockade in classical Hodgkin lymphoma. Study findings and constraints: Lower baseline TCR diversity was reported for newly diagnosed patients than for healthy donors.

Per germline, CDR1 SGHTA and CDR2 FQGNSA. This CDR3 region has 15 residues. The germline V and J ends were trimmed by 3 bases and 3 bases, with 11 bases remaining between them. The repertoire was sequenced with immunoSEQ multiplex PCR; TCRdb's copy has only in-frame clones and lacks some. The sample records almost 95,000 clones, 75% to 85% being singletons. About this clone: Its antigen is unknown.

The sample's time point: cycle 4 day 1 (C4D1), after 5 to 7 weeks of nivolumab. Brentuximab vedotin exposure varied among the patients, all of whom had relapsed after autologous stem cell transplantation. The receptor was derived from a human donor with classical Hodgkin lymphoma. Here the sequenced sample was peripheral blood mononuclear cells (PBMCs), taken before the fourth cycle of nivolumab. The chain links TRBV7-2 to TRBJ2-2; D is possibly TRBD2 (5 bases). This CDR3 reads CASSFDRRDTGELFF. DNA of the CDR3: TGTGCCAGCAGCTTCGATAGGCGGGACACCGGGGAGCTGTTTTTT.